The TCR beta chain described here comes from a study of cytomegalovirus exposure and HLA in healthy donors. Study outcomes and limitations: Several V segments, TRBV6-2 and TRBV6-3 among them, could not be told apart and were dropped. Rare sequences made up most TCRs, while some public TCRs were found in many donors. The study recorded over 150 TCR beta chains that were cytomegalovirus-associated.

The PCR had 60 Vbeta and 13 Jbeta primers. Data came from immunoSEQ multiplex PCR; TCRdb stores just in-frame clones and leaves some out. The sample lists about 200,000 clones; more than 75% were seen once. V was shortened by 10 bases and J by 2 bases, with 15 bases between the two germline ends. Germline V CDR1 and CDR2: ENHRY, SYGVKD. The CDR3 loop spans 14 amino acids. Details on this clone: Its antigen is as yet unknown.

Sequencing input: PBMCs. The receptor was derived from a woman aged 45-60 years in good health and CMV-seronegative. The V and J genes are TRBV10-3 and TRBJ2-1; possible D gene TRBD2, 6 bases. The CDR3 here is CATSGTPPYNEQFF. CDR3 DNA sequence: TGTGCCACCTCAGGGACTCCACCCTACAATGAGCAGTTCTTC.